This T cell receptor (beta chain) emerged from a study of CD8 T cells in Susac syndrome. Study-wide findings and caveats: It was acknowledged by the study that relatively few individuals were included in its TCR sequencing and HLA analysis.

The authors reverse transcribed about 0.45 to 1 ug RNA with random hexamers. Across 54 Vbeta and 13 Jbeta, immunoSEQ multiplex PCR amplified TCR beta CDR3. TCRdb analysed the immunoSEQ multiplex PCR reads with MiXCR anew, one entry per CDR3 protein. The profile shows 150,000 to 200,000 distinct CDR3 sequences, roughly 95% of them singletons. CD8+ and CD4+ T cells circulating in blood were sequenced for TCR beta. With regard to this clonotype: Its antigen is as yet unknown.

Germline V gene data show CDR1 as LNHNV and CDR2 as YYDKDF (reference sequence). The CDR3 has 15 residues. Trimming stripped 0 bases from V and 3 bases from J, with 12 bases between. The chain recombines TRBV15 with TRBJ2-7; tentatively, D is TRBD2 (5 bases). The sequencing sample was made of CD4+ T cells from PBMCs. The sequence derives from a human donor with multiple sclerosis. CDR3 residues: CATSRDSSGVYEQYF. The CDR3, as DNA: TGTGCCACCAGCAGAGATTCCAGCGGTGTCTACGAGCAGTACTTC.